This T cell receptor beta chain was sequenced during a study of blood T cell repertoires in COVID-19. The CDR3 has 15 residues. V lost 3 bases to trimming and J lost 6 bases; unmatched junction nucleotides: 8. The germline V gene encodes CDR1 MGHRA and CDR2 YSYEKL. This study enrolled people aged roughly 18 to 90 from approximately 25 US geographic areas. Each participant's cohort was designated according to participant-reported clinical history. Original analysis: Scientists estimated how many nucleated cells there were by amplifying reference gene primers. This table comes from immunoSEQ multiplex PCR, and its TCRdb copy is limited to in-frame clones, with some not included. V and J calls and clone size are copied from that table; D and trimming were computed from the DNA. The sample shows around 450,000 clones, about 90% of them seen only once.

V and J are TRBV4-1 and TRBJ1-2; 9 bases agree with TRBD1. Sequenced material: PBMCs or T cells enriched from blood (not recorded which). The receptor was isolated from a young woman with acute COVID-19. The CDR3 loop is CASSHEDRGSDGYTF. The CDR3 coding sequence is TGCGCCAGCAGCCACGAGGACAGGGGCTCGGATGGCTACACCTTC.